Presented here are 28 T cell receptor beta chains from one specimen sequenced in a study of blood T cell repertoires in COVID-19. Clones were sequenced by immunoSEQ multiplex PCR, and TCRdb holds only the in-frame ones, with some missing. The data contain tens of thousands of clones, approximately 86% of them singletons. Sequences were obtained from peripheral blood. The receptors originated from a woman in her 50s with active or convalescent COVID-19.

This chain's CDR3 is CASNPQGSRGDGYTF. CDR3 DNA: TGCGCCAGCAACCCACAGGGGTCGAGGGGGGATGGCTACACCTTC. The chain employs TRBV5-1 and TRBJ1-2; 7 nucleotides agree with TRBD1. The V gene end was trimmed by 6 bases and the J gene end by 6 bases; junction bases not matched to a gene: 14. The CDR3 length is 15 residues. The germline V gene encodes CDR1 SGHRS and CDR2 YFSETQ. The full variable domain, in which reference TRBV5-1 and TRBJ1-2 provide the parts outside the CDR3, is KAGVTQTPRYLIKTRGQQVTLSCSPISGHRSVSWYQQTPGQGLQFLFEYFSETQRNKGNFPGRFSGRQFSNSRSEMNVSTLELGDSALYLCASNPQGSRGDGYTFGSGTRLTVV.

This rearrangement joins TRBV7-6 to TRBJ2-2; D is perhaps TRBD2 (7 bases). The CDR3 has 16 residues. The germline CDR1 and CDR2 sequences are SGHVS and FNYEAQ. Trimming pared 1 base from V and 4 bases from J, leaving 13 bases between. CDR3 in DNA: TGTGCCAGCAGCTTAGAGGGGGGGCGCATCACCGGGGAGCTGTTTTTT. This sequence encodes CASSLEGGRITGELFF.

The rearrangement links TRBV18 to TRBJ1-1; D may be TRBD1 (5 bases). This CDR3 comprises 15 residues. Germline V gene sequence: CDR1 KGHSH, CDR2 LQKENI. The V gene lost 3 bases and the J gene lost 1 base, with 12 bases spanning the gap. This CDR3 is CASSPAGTQNTEAFF. The CDR3 DNA sequence: TGTGCCAGCTCACCGGCAGGGACTCAGAACACTGAAGCTTTCTTT.

This clone was seen a single time. The chain links TRBV15 to TRBJ2-1, with a possible D match to TRBD2 (6 bases). Trimming removed 1 base at V and 6 bases at J, with 16 bases between. This CDR3 is built from 16 residues. Germline CDR1 is LNHNV and CDR2 is YYDKDF (reference sequence). This chain's CDR3 is CATSRARVRGFNEQFF. In DNA, the CDR3 is TGTGCCACCAGCAGAGCCAGGGTCCGGGGGTTCAATGAGCAGTTCTTC. The variable domain in full, completed from reference TRBV15 and TRBJ2-1, reads DAMVIQNPRYQVTQFGKPVTLSCSQTLNHNVMYWYQQKSSQAPKLLFHYYDKDFNNEADTPDNFQSRRPNTSFCFLDIRSPGLGDTAMYLCATSRARVRGFNEQFFGPGTRLTVL.

The V gene is TRBV11-3, the J gene TRBJ1-2; the D gene is possibly TRBD1 (5 bases). The CDR3 loop spans 14 amino acids. Germline CDR1 reads SGHNT; CDR2 reads YENEEA. Trimming removed 8 bases from V and 5 bases from J, with 18 bases in between. CDR3 in DNA: TGTGCCAGCGGCCGGGAGGGGAATAGATATGGCTACACCTTC. It specifies CASGREGNRYGYTF.

This chain's CDR3 is CASSLQDPRTDTQYF. In DNA, the CDR3 is TGTGCCAGCAGCCTGCAGGATCCCCGCACAGATACGCAGTATTTT. The gene calls are TRBV5-8 and TRBJ2-3; no clear D gene. Germline assignment: CDR1 SGHTS and CDR2 YDEGEE. This CDR3 contains 15 residues. V was pared by 4 bases and J by 1 base, with 13 bases between. The full variable domain, its missing parts supplied by reference TRBV5-8 and TRBJ2-3, is EAGVTQSPTHLIKTRGQQATLRCSPISGHTSVYWYQQALGLGLQFLLWYDEGEERNRGNFPPRFSGRQFPNYSSELNVNALELEDSALYLCASSLQDPRTDTQYFGPGTRLTVL.

CDR3 loop: CAGSGMSYNSPLHF. CDR3 in DNA: TGTGCCGGTTCAGGGATGTCCTATAATTCACCCCTCCACTTT. The rearrangement uses TRBV6-5 and TRBJ1-6; tentatively, D is TRBD1 (5 bases). V was trimmed by 11 bases and J by 1 base, leaving 12 bases between them. The length of the CDR3 is 14 residues. Germline CDR1 and CDR2: MNHEY and SVGAGI.

As concerns this clone: This specimen includes other DNA sequences encoding the same CDR3. The chain joins TRBV18 to TRBJ1-3; D perhaps matches TRBD1 (5 bases). This CDR3 is built from 14 residues. Trimming left V 6 bases short and J 2 bases short, with 11 bases between. Per the germline V gene, CDR1 is KGHSH and CDR2 is LQKENI. The CDR3 spells CASSPDSPGNTIYF. DNA of the CDR3: TGTGCCAGCTCTCCTGACAGTCCTGGAAACACCATATATTTT.

The V and J genes are TRBV4-3 and TRBJ2-7, with 7 positions matching TRBD2. V lost 4 bases, J lost 3 bases, and 12 bases stayed unmatched. The germline CDR1 and CDR2 sequences are LGHNA and YSLEER. CDR3 length: 16 residues. This chain's CDR3 is CASSLNFGGTYYEQYF. The CDR3 region has the DNA TGCGCCAGCAGCCTGAACTTCGGGGGGACGTACTACGAGCAGTACTTC.

The genes are TRBV15 and TRBJ1-2; D is undetermined. V shed 1 base and J shed 3 bases, with 12 bases lying between them. Germline values: CDR1 LNHNV, CDR2 YYDKDF (reference sequence). There are 15 residues in the CDR3. CDR3: CATSRAFDNYYGYTF. The CDR3 bases are TGTGCCACCAGCAGAGCGTTCGACAACTACTATGGCTACACCTTC.

The V call is TRBV6-6, the J call TRBJ1-5; 12 positions match TRBD1. From germline, CDR1 is MNHNY and CDR2 SVGAGI (reference sequence). V dropped 5 bases and J dropped 4; count of bases not matched to a gene: 6. This CDR3 region has 16 residues. For the CDR3, the DNA is TGTGCCAGCAGTGGGGACAGGGGGCAATGGAATCAGCCCCAGCATTTT. Encoded protein: CASSGDRGQWNQPQHF.

The chain recombines TRBV15 with TRBJ2-2; 7 bases are a match to TRBD1. The CDR3 contains 12 residues. J was trimmed by 8 bases and V by 3 bases; bases with no gene match: 0. CDR1 LNHNV and CDR2 YYDKDF come from the germline V gene (reference sequence). DNA of the CDR3: TGTGCCACCAGCAGGGACAGGGGGGAGCTGTTTTTT. Translated, it gives CATSRDRGELFF.

V gene TRBV5-1 combines with J gene TRBJ1-1, with TRBD1 matching 9 bases. V dropped 4 bases and J dropped 6; count of bases not matched to a gene: 7. Germline V lookup: CDR1 SGHRS, CDR2 YFSETQ. This CDR3 comprises 14 residues. CDR3 sequence reads: CASSRDGTGSEAFF. CDR3 nucleotide sequence: TGCGCCAGCAGCCGTGATGGGACAGGGTCTGAAGCTTTCTTT.

The chain employs TRBV5-1 and TRBJ1-1; D remains ambiguous. Deletions cut 1 base from V and 2 bases from J, with 12 bases between. CDR1 and CDR2 from the germline V gene are SGHRS and YFSETQ. The CDR3 runs 15 residues. CDR3 nucleotides: TGCGCCAGCAGCTTGATGGCAGGATCTAACACTGAAGCTTTCTTT. As protein: CASSLMAGSNTEAFF.

This clone occurred a few times. V usage is TRBV7-9 and J usage is TRBJ1-6; 8 positions match TRBD1. Per germline, CDR1 SEHNR and CDR2 FQNEAQ (reference sequence). Trimming cost V 5 bases and J 7 bases; bases outside gene matches: 10. CDR3 size: 16 residues. The CDR3 here is CASSQGDRGRNSPLHF. The CDR3 bases are TGTGCCAGCAGCCAAGGTGACAGGGGTCGAAATTCACCCCTCCACTTT.

The genes are TRBV15 and TRBJ1-1; TRBD1 might be the D (6 bases). Germline assignment: CDR1 LNHNV and CDR2 YYDKDF (reference sequence). Trimming left V 4 bases short and J 2 bases short, with 20 bases between. The CDR3 consists of 17 residues. The CDR3 reads CATSTTSQGIGNTEAFF. In nucleotides, the CDR3 is TGTGCCACCAGCACGACTTCACAGGGTATAGGAAACACTGAAGCTTTCTTT.

The V call is TRBV6-5, the J call TRBJ2-2; the D gene is possibly TRBD1 (6 bases). Germline assignment: CDR1 MNHEY and CDR2 SVGAGI. Deletions cut 6 bases from V and 1 base from J, with 12 bases between. This CDR3 is built from 15 residues. The CDR3 bases are TGTGCCAGCAGGAAGGACAGCCTGAACACCGGGGAGCTGTTTTTT. This translates into CASRKDSLNTGELFF.

This clone was seen more than once but under ten times. This chain links TRBV20-1 with TRBJ1-2, with TRBD1 as a possible D gene (5 bases). CDR1 is DFQATT and CDR2 is SNEGSKA in the germline V gene (reference sequence). The CDR3 totals 10 residues. V shed 4 bases and J shed 8 bases, with 8 bases lying between them. CDR3 sequence (DNA): TGCAGTGCTACAGGGAACGGCTACACCTTC. Translation: CSATGNGYTF.

The chain links TRBV27 to TRBJ2-2; unclear D gene. The germline gives CDR1 MNHEY, CDR2 SMNVEV (reference sequence). V was pared by 2 bases and J by 4 bases, with 8 bases between. The CDR3 consists of 14 residues. CDR3 sequence (DNA): TGTGCCAGCAGTTTAGCCCATAGCACCGGGGAGCTGTTTTTT. Encoded protein: CASSLAHSTGELFF.

This chain uses TRBV25-1 with TRBJ1-1; 9 nucleotides align to TRBD1. The V gene's germline CDR1 is MGHDK and CDR2 SYGVNS. V lost 4 bases and J lost 4; bases outside the gene matches: 4. The CDR3 sequence is 14 residues long. CDR3 DNA sequence: TGTGCCAGCAGTGGACACAGGGGGCGCACTGAAGCTTTCTTT. Protein product: CASSGHRGRTEAFF.

The chain joins TRBV30 to TRBJ1-6, with 8 bases matching TRBD1. The CDR3 consists of 16 residues. V lost 3 bases and J lost 4; bases outside the gene matches: 8. Germline V gene sequence: CDR1 GTSNPN, CDR2 SVGIG (reference sequence). CDR3 residues: CAWRTRDRIYNSPLHF. In nucleotides, the CDR3 is TGTGCCTGGAGAACCCGGGACAGGATTTATAATTCACCCCTCCACTTT.

The chain links TRBV27 to TRBJ2-7; D is perhaps TRBD1 (5 bases). CDR3 length: 11 amino acids. V was shortened by 5 bases and J by 6 bases, with 8 bases between the two germline ends. Germline assignment: CDR1 MNHEY and CDR2 SMNVEV (reference sequence). The DNA of the CDR3 is TGTGCCAGCAGTCAGGGTAGCGAGCAGTACTTC. Protein sequence: CASSQGSEQYF.

The chain links TRBV27 to TRBJ2-7; 7 bases fit TRBD1. The J segment lost 6 bases and the V segment lost 2 bases, leaving 4 bases of the junction unmatched. This CDR3 has 13 residues. Looked up from germline, CDR1 is MNHEY and CDR2 is SMNVEV (reference sequence). The CDR3 region is CASSLTTGVEQYF. The CDR3 DNA reads TGTGCCAGCAGTTTAACCACAGGGGTCGAGCAGTACTTC.

The rearrangement uses TRBV6-2 or TRBV6-3 and TRBJ2-5, with TRBD2 matching over 7 bases. V shed 2 bases and J 4 bases; nucleotides not matched to a gene: 7. This CDR3 comprises 15 residues. In germline, CDR1 is MNHEY, CDR2 SVGEGT. CDR3 coding DNA: TGTGCCAGCAGTTACCCAACGGGGGGAGGAGAGACCCAGTACTTC. Residues: CASSYPTGGGETQYF.

The rearrangement links TRBV24-1 to TRBJ2-1, with 7 bases identical to TRBD1. The ends lost 2 bases at V and 16 bases at J; junction bases unmatched: 10. This CDR3 spans 13 amino acids. Germline CDR1 reads KGHDR; CDR2 reads SFDVKD. In DNA form, the CDR3 reads TGTGCCACCAGTGATTACCGGGACAGTGACACCTTCTTC. Residues: CATSDYRDSDTFF.

The chain is built from TRBV14 and TRBJ1-1; TRBD1 agrees at 7 bases. Germline V lookup: CDR1 SGHDN, CDR2 FVKESK. Unmatched junction bases numbered 9, after V lost 4 bases and J lost 1 base. The CDR3 has 16 amino acids. CDR3 region: CASSPHRGAGNTEAFF. CDR3 nucleotides: TGTGCCAGCAGCCCTCACAGGGGCGCGGGGAACACTGAAGCTTTCTTT.

The chain links TRBV3-1 (or the pseudogene TRBV3-2) to TRBJ2-7, with TRBD1 identical over 7 bases. Trimming took 4 bases from V and 7 from J; bases not matched to a gene: 7. Germline V gene sequence: CDR1 LGHDT, CDR2 YNNKEL (reference sequence). This CDR3 is built from 13 residues. DNA of the CDR3: TGTGCCAGCAGCCGAGGACAGGTAGGGGAGCAGTACTTC. Encoded protein: CASSRGQVGEQYF.

This chain links TRBV5-1 with TRBJ1-1, with 8 nucleotides matching TRBD1. From germline, CDR1 is SGHRS and CDR2 YFSETQ. V trimming: 2 bases; J trimming: 4 bases; junction bases outside the gene matches: 4. The CDR3 length is 14 residues. CDR3 in amino acids: CASSFQGASTEAFF. The CDR3 DNA sequence: TGCGCCAGCAGCTTCCAGGGGGCTAGCACTGAAGCTTTCTTT.